This T cell receptor (beta chain) appears in the sequencing data of a study of post-analysis software for immune sequencing data. The wider study: Clinical courses comprised relapsing-remitting, secondary progressive and progressive-relapsing multiple sclerosis. Notes on the study in general: A significant reduction in normalized Chao1 diversity was observed in multiple sclerosis patients versus controls. Samples from a shared batch, those prepared together, strongly co-clustered by F measure. TRBV5-6, TRBV5-1 and TRBV20-1 belonged to a set of roughly 5 TRBV segments that were more frequent in patients than controls.

Regarding this clonotype: Its target is not known.

The CDR3 is made up of 15 amino acids. Per the germline V gene, CDR1 is SGHRS and CDR2 is YFSETQ. Trimming at V came to 4 bases and at J to 6 bases, leaving 10 bases not matched to a gene. Incorporated into the TCR beta cDNA libraries were unique molecular identifiers, which served to reduce PCR and sequencing biases. With about 0.95 to 10 million T cells as the source, 400,000 to 550,000 cDNA molecules resulted. TCRdb itself ran the PCR reads through MiXCR, one entry per CDR3 protein. This sample yields roughly 540,000 distinct CDR3 sequences, of which around 34% are seen a single time; around 5.9% belongs to the top ten.

Sequenced sample: blood. This receptor was taken from a girl younger than 18 with multiple sclerosis. The V call is TRBV5-1, the J call TRBJ2-1; 7 positions agree with TRBD2. The CDR3 region has the DNA TGCGCCAGCAGCGACCCGACTAGCCTCGGCAATGAGCAGTTCTTC. Translated, it gives CASSDPTSLGNEQFF.